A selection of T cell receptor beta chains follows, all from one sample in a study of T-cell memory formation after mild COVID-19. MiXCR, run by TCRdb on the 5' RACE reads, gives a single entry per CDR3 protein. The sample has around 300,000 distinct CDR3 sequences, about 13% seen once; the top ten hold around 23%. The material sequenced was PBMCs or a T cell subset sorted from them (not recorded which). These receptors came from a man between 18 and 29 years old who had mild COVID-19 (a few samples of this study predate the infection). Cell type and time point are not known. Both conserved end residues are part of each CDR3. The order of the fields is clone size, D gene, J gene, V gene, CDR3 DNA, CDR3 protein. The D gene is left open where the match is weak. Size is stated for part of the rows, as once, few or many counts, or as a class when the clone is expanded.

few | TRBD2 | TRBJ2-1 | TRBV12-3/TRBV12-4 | TGTGCCAGCAGCCAGACTAGCGATGAGCAGTTCTTC | CASSQTSDEQFF
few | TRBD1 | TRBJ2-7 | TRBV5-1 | TGCGCCAGCATCCCCGGGACAGGGCCCTACGAGCAGTACTTC | CASIPGTGPYEQYF
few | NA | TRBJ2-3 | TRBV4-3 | TGCGCCAGCAGCCAAGATCACTCGCCCACAGATACGCAGTATTTT | CASSQDHSPTDTQYF
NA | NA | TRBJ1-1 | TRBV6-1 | TGTGCCAGTCCGAACTCTGCTGAAGCTTTCTTT | CASPNSAEAFF
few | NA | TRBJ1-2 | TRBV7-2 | TGTGCCAGCAGCTTAGGAACAGGGCTGAACTATGGCTACACCTTC | CASSLGTGLNYGYTF
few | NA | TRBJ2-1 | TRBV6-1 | TGTGCCAGCACTCTGGCGGTAGGGAATGAGCAGTTCTTC | CASTLAVGNEQFF
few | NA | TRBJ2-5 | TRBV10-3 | TGTGCCATCAGTGATGTACGGCCCGGAGAGACCCAGTACTTC | CAISDVRPGETQYF
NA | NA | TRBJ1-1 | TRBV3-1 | TGTGCCAGCAGCCAAGGGACTTTTCCCACTGAAGCTTTCTTT | CASSQGTFPTEAFF
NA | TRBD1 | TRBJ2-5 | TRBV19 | TGTGCCAGTAGGATCACAGGGGGCCAAGAGACCCAGTACTTC | CASRITGGQETQYF
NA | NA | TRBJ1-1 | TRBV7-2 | TGTGCCAGCAGCTTAGATCCTCCGGGCACTGAAGCTTTCTTT | CASSLDPPGTEAFF
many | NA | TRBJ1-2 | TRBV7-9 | TGTGCCAGCAGCCGCGGAGGCGGCTATGGCTACACCTTC | CASSRGGGYGYTF
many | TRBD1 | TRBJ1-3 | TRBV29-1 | TGCAGCGTTGCCAGCAGGGGGCTTGGCGCTGGAAACACCATATATTTT | CSVASRGLGAGNTIYF
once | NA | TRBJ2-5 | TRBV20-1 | TGCAGTGCTAGAGTGTTGGTGGAGAGACCCCAGTACTTC | CSARVLVERPQYF
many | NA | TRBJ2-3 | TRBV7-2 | TGTGCCAGCAGCCCCGGGCTCGGATCCACAGATACGCAGTATTTT | CASSPGLGSTDTQYF
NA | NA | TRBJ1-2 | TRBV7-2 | TGTGCCAGCAGCTCCCCGGGTGATTATGGCTACACCTTC | CASSSPGDYGYTF
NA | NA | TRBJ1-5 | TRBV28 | TGTGCCAGCAGCCCCTCGGGCAGGTCGGGACAGCCCCAGCATTTT | CASSPSGRSGQPQHF
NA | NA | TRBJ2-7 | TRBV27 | TGTGCCAGCAGTTTCTCCCTGGGGACCTACGAGCAGTACTTC | CASSFSLGTYEQYF
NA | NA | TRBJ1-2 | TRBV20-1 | TGCAGTGCCGCGGACAGAGACTATGGCTACACCTTC | CSAADRDYGYTF
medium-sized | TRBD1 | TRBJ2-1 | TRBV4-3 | TGCGCCAGCAGCCAAGGGACAGGGGGCTACAATGAGCAGTTCTTC | CASSQGTGGYNEQFF
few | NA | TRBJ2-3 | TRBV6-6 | TGTGCCAGCAGTTTCTCTAGACACACAGATACGCAGTATTTT | CASSFSRHTDTQYF
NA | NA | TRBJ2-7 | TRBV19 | TGTGCCAGTAGTATCGGCGGGACGGCCGAGCAGTACTTC | CASSIGGTAEQYF
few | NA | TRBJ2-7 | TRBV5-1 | TGCGCCAGCAGCTTGGGAATAGGGACGACCTCCTACGAGCAGTACTTC | CASSLGIGTTSYEQYF
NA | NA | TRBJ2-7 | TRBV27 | TGTGCCAGCAGAGTACAGGACGAGCAGTACTTC | CASRVQDEQYF